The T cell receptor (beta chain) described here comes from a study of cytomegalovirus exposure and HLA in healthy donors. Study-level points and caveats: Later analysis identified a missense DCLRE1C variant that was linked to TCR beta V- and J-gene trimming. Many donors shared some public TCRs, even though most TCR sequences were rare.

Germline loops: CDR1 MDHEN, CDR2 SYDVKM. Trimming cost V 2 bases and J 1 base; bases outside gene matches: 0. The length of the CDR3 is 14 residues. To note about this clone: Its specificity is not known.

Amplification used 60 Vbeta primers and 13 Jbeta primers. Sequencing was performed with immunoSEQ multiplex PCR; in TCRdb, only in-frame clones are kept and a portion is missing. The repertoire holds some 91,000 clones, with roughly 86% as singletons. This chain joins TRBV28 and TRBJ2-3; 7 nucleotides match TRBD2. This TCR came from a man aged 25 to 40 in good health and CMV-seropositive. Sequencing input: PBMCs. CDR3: CASSLRGGTDTQYF. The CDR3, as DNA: TGTGCCAGCAGTTTACGGGGGGGCACAGATACGCAGTATTTT. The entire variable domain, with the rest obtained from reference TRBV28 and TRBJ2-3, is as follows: DVKVTQSSRYLVKRTGEKVFLECVQDMDHENMFWYRQDPGLGLRLIYFSYDVKMKEKGDIPEGYSVSREKKERFSLILESASTNQTSMYLCASSLRGGTDTQYFGPGTRLTVL.